Listed below are T cell receptor beta chains from one sample, sequenced in a study of T cell changes during pregnancy in multiple sclerosis. Profiling relied on immunoSEQ multiplex PCR, and the TCRdb table lists in-frame clones only, not all of them. This sample has about 51,000 clones; 93% occur once, and the top ten carry 1.5% to 2%. The specimen comprised peripheral blood, sampled in the second trimester of pregnancy. All receptors come from a female donor with multiple sclerosis, enrolled in a pregnancy study. Each CDR3 is given with its conserved first and last residue. Fields, in order: V gene, J gene, CDR3 protein.

v_gene: TRBV7-2
j_gene: TRBJ2-5
CDR3aa: CASSLGPSGREETQYF

v_gene: TRBV27
j_gene: TRBJ2-7
CDR3aa: CASSSYPAGALYEQYF

v_gene: TRBV2
j_gene: TRBJ1-1
CDR3aa: CASSYKQGTEAFF

v_gene: TRBV11-2
j_gene: TRBJ2-7
CDR3aa: CASSMTIAAYEQYF

v_gene: TRBV5-1
j_gene: TRBJ2-1
CDR3aa: CASSLTSGTGAYNEQFF

v_gene: TRBV28
j_gene: TRBJ2-3
CDR3aa: CASSLFGGLTADTQYF

v_gene: TRBV7-2
j_gene: TRBJ1-6
CDR3aa: CASSLGGGHNSPLHF

v_gene: TRBV4-1
j_gene: TRBJ1-2
CDR3aa: CASSQEGQGDGYTF

v_gene: TRBV5-1
j_gene: TRBJ2-4
CDR3aa: CASSLESGRGDIQYF

v_gene: TRBV5-6
j_gene: TRBJ2-5
CDR3aa: CASSWEGTQYF

v_gene: TRBV5-8
j_gene: TRBJ1-2
CDR3aa: CASSLAGGVGYTF

v_gene: TRBV5-1
j_gene: TRBJ2-5
CDR3aa: CASSHWRDRDETQYF

v_gene: TRBV11-3
j_gene: TRBJ2-7
CDR3aa: CASNPAQTSGKSHEQYF

v_gene: TRBV5-5
j_gene: TRBJ1-1
CDR3aa: CASSPPGGRAEAFF

v_gene: TRBV7-3
j_gene: TRBJ1-1
CDR3aa: CASRPDTGGATEAFF

v_gene: TRBV11-2
j_gene: TRBJ2-5
CDR3aa: CASSPPLAEEETQYF

v_gene: TRBV5-1
j_gene: TRBJ2-7
CDR3aa: CASSLDWRAVNDEQYF

v_gene: TRBV28
j_gene: TRBJ1-2
CDR3aa: CASSVKLREGYTF

v_gene: TRBV18
j_gene: TRBJ1-1
CDR3aa: CASSRMSDRLNTEAFF

v_gene: TRBV11-1
j_gene: TRBJ2-2
CDR3aa: CASSPRQGTGELFF

v_gene: TRBV25-1
j_gene: TRBJ1-2
CDR3aa: CASSDQGARGYTF

v_gene: TRBV7-3
j_gene: TRBJ2-7
CDR3aa: CASSIIAGGPYEQYF

v_gene: TRBV4-2
j_gene: TRBJ2-2
CDR3aa: CATQPGETDTGELFF

v_gene: TRBV19
j_gene: TRBJ2-3
CDR3aa: CASSTLAETDTQYF

v_gene: TRBV13
j_gene: TRBJ2-5
CDR3aa: CASSLRRGTQETQYF

v_gene: TRBV18
j_gene: TRBJ2-7
CDR3aa: CASSPPERVSSYEQYF

v_gene: TRBV6-4
j_gene: TRBJ2-3
CDR3aa: CASSDGPEDTQYF

v_gene: TRBV6-5
j_gene: TRBJ1-2
CDR3aa: CASRPQGRNGYTF

v_gene: TRBV6-5
j_gene: TRBJ2-7
CDR3aa: CASSRAGTYEQYF

v_gene: TRBV9
j_gene: TRBJ2-3
CDR3aa: CASSTITGGLAGADTQYF

v_gene: TRBV6-5
j_gene: TRBJ2-2
CDR3aa: CASSIAGVGGELFF

v_gene: TRBV10-3
j_gene: TRBJ2-3
CDR3aa: CAISEDSTLTDTQYF

v_gene: TRBV21-1
j_gene: TRBJ2-1
CDR3aa: CARSTRLAVYNEQFF

v_gene: TRBV7-2
j_gene: TRBJ2-7
CDR3aa: CASSFGEVSYEQYF

v_gene: TRBV7-2
j_gene: TRBJ2-7
CDR3aa: CASSLGENRFGYEQYF

v_gene: TRBV4-2
j_gene: TRBJ2-5
CDR3aa: CASSQEPGQTQYF

v_gene: TRBV5-1
j_gene: TRBJ1-1
CDR3aa: CASSLASNTEAFF